Presented here are 8 T cell receptor beta chains from one specimen sequenced in a study of blood T cell repertoires in COVID-19. Some clones are missing from TCRdb's copy, which holds only in-frame ones; the method was immunoSEQ multiplex PCR. This table has roughly 50,000 clones, 90% to 95% appearing once. The sequencing sample was made of peripheral blood. The receptors here all came from a man aged 45 to 65 with acute or convalescent COVID-19.

The rearrangement uses TRBV2 and TRBJ1-5, with 9 nucleotides matching TRBD1. V shed 6 bases, J shed 6 bases, and the junction held 3 bases outside the gene matches. CDR3 length: 13 residues. CDR1 SNHLY and CDR2 FYNNEI come from the germline V gene. The CDR3 loop reads CASSRQGVQPQHF. For the CDR3, the DNA is TGTGCCAGCAGCCGACAGGGGGTTCAGCCCCAGCATTTT.

V gene TRBV29-1 combines with J gene TRBJ1-2; 7 bases line up with TRBD1. The V and J ends lost 6 bases and 2 bases, in that order; junction bases with no gene match: 9. CDR3 length: 14 amino acids. The germline CDR1 and CDR2 sequences are SQVTM and ANQGSEA. The CDR3 DNA sequence: TGCAGCGTACGACAGGGCCTCCAAAACTATGGCTACACCTTC. Translating gives CSVRQGLQNYGYTF.

V is TRBV15 and J is TRBJ1-2; D not certain. The V gene lost 4 bases and the J gene lost 8 bases, with 17 bases spanning the gap. Germline V gives CDR1 LNHNV, CDR2 YYDKDF (reference sequence). The CDR3 consists of 14 residues. The CDR3 DNA reads TGTGCCACCAGCAACACGATGGCGGGTTACGGCTACACCTTC. It translates to CATSNTMAGYGYTF.

The genes are TRBV10-3 and TRBJ2-6, with D unclear. The CDR3 covers 12 residues. V was trimmed by 10 bases and J by 1 base, leaving 5 bases between them. CDR1 ENHRY and CDR2 SYGVKD come from the germline V gene. The CDR3 loop reads CATYSGANVLTF. CDR3 coding DNA: TGTGCCACCTATTCTGGGGCCAACGTCCTGACTTTC.

This chain uses TRBV6-5 with TRBJ2-2; 7 nucleotides agree with TRBD1. From germline, CDR1 is MNHEY and CDR2 SVGAGI. This CDR3 is built from 13 residues. Germline trimming cut 6 bases from V and 7 bases from J; bases unmatched to any gene: 5. The chain's CDR3 is CASRRQGVGELFF. The CDR3, as DNA: TGTGCCAGCAGGCGACAGGGCGTCGGGGAGCTGTTTTTT.

This clone was seen just once. This chain connects TRBV15 to TRBJ1-5, with TRBD1 matching 8 bases. Germline V gene data show CDR1 as LNHNV and CDR2 as YYDKDF (reference sequence). Unmatched junction bases numbered 7, after V lost 8 bases and J lost 4 bases. The CDR3 spans 14 residues. This CDR3 is CATAVGQGNQPQHF. The CDR3 DNA is TGTGCCACCGCCGTTGGACAGGGTAATCAGCCCCAGCATTTT.

In this sample, this clone turned up a few times. V and J are TRBV2 and TRBJ2-7, with 12 positions matching TRBD2. J was trimmed by 3 bases and V by 8 bases; bases with no gene match: 17. Germline lookup yields CDR1 SNHLY and CDR2 FYNNEI. The CDR3 loop spans 18 amino acids. The DNA of the CDR3 is TGTGCCAGCGAGGTGGGGAGACCAAGGACTAGCGGGATCTACGAGCAGTACTTC. Its protein is CASEVGRPRTSGIYEQYF. Variable domain in full (rest from reference TRBV2 and TRBJ2-7): EPEVTQTPSHQVTQMGQEVILRCVPISNHLYFYWYRQILGQKVEFLVSFYNNEISEKSEIFDDQFSVERPDGSNFTLKIRSTKLEDSAMYFCASEVGRPRTSGIYEQYFGPGTRLTVT.

The chain has TRBV6-4 and TRBJ2-1; D unclear. The length of the CDR3 is 15 residues. Per the germline V gene, CDR1 is MRHNA and CDR2 is SNTAGT. V lost 6 bases and J 0 bases, leaving 12 bases between the germline ends. The CDR3: CASSVSGDSYNEQFF. CDR3 DNA: TGTGCCAGCAGCGTCTCTGGAGACTCCTACAATGAGCAGTTCTTC.